These 8 T cell receptor beta chains were all obtained from the same sample, sequenced in a study of CD8 T cells in Susac syndrome. With random hexamers, about 0.5 to 1 ug RNA was reverse transcribed. Each CDR3 protein is one row after TCRdb ran MiXCR on the immunoSEQ multiplex PCR reads. The profile shows roughly 200,000 distinct CDR3 sequences, approximately 95% of them singletons. Input material: CD8+ T cells from PBMCs. These receptors all stem from a human donor with multiple sclerosis.

The CDR3: CSVPLSGGGNYGYTF. For the CDR3, the DNA is TGCAGCGTTCCCCTGTCAGGGGGCGGGAACTATGGCTACACCTTC. This chain joins TRBV29-1 and TRBJ1-2; TRBD1 matches 8 bases. Germline V gives CDR1 SQVTM, CDR2 ANQGSEA. V lost 5 bases and J lost 2; bases outside the gene matches: 10. The CDR3 has 15 residues. The variable domain in full, completed from reference TRBV29-1 and TRBJ1-2, reads SAVISQKPSRDICQRGTSLTIQCQVDSQVTMMFWYRQQPGQSLTLIATANQGSEATYESGFVIDKFPISRPNLTFSTLTVSNMSPEDSSIYLCSVPLSGGGNYGYTFGSGTRLTVV.

The chain recombines TRBV5-1 with TRBJ1-2; TRBD1 agrees at 8 bases. CDR3 length: 18 amino acids. From germline, CDR1 is SGHRS and CDR2 YFSETQ. The junction had 16 bases not matched to a gene; V was cut back by 0 bases and J by 6 bases. Here the CDR3 reads CASSLGNRDRPRFNGYTF. In nucleotides, the CDR3 is TGCGCCAGCAGCTTGGGGAACCGGGACAGGCCCCGCTTCAATGGCTACACCTTC.

The chain is built from TRBV6-5 and TRBJ1-6, with D possibly TRBD1 on 5 matching bases. CDR1 is MNHEY, CDR2 SVGAGI, per germline. The CDR3 sequence is 13 residues long. The V end was cut by 7 bases, the J end by 7 bases, with 11 bases between. CDR3 region: CASTFGGNSPLHF. The CDR3 DNA is TGTGCCAGCACCTTCGGGGGGAATTCACCCCTCCACTTT.

The J gene is TRBJ2-1, the V gene TRBV2; D may match TRBD1 or TRBD2 (5 bases each). CDR3 size: 16 residues. V lost 2 bases to trimming and J lost 5 bases, with 16 bases between them. Germline CDR1 reads SNHLY; CDR2 reads FYNNEI. CDR3 sequence reads: CASSELAQGANNEQFF. The CDR3 coding sequence is TGTGCCAGCAGTGAACTAGCCCAAGGGGCCAACAATGAGCAGTTCTTC.

The chain combines TRBV11-2 with TRBJ1-2, with TRBD1 identical over 7 bases. The CDR3 has 15 amino acids. Germline V gene data show CDR1 as SGHAT and CDR2 as FQNNGV. J was trimmed by 3 bases and V by 0 bases; bases with no gene match: 4. In nucleotides, the CDR3 is TGTGCCAGCAGCTTAGACGCAGGGGGGTACTATGGCTACACCTTC. It codes for CASSLDAGGYYGYTF.

J is TRBJ2-1 and V is TRBV19; 8 nucleotides align to TRBD2. CDR1 and CDR2 (germline): LNHDA, SQIVND (reference sequence). Germline trimming cut 6 bases from V and 2 bases from J; bases unmatched to any gene: 3. The length of the CDR3 is 14 residues. Written as DNA, the CDR3 is TGTGCCAGTAGGGCGGGAGGTCCCTACAATGAGCAGTTCTTC. Protein product: CASRAGGPYNEQFF.

This chain joins TRBV27 and TRBJ2-6, with D hard to call. Trimming shortened V by 7 bases and J by 1 base, and 11 bases separated the two germline ends. Per germline, CDR1 MNHEY and CDR2 SMNVEV (reference sequence). The CDR3 runs to 15 residues. CDR3 DNA: TGTGCCAGCACCCCCCTCGGGTCTGGGGCCAACGTCCTGACTTTC. It translates to CASTPLGSGANVLTF.

The chain links TRBV2 to TRBJ2-1; TRBD2 is a possible D gene (5 bases). V was trimmed by 3 bases and J by 7 bases, leaving 16 bases between them. Germline V gene data show CDR1 as SNHLY and CDR2 as FYNNEI. The CDR3 covers 15 residues. Written as DNA, the CDR3 is TGTGCCAGCAGTGACGGCCCAGTATGGGAGAATGAGCAGTTCTTC. Translation gives CASSDGPVWENEQFF.